Only one count was recorded for the clone carrying this TCR beta chain. The entry originates in a study of blood T cell repertoires in COVID-19. In the study overall: Samples representing acute and convalescent COVID-19 were sourced from the United States, Italy and Spain. In each case, the material was cDNA or gDNA derived from T cells, B-cell-depleted T cells, or PBMCs.

Between the trimmed V and J ends, which lost 3 bases and 6 bases, there was a span of 9 bases. The CDR3 sequence is 13 residues long. Germline CDR1 is SGHTS and CDR2 is YDEGEE. Source study methods: Amplified reference gene primers provided the basis for estimating nucleated cell counts. The assay was immunoSEQ multiplex PCR, and TCRdb's table has in-frame clones only and misses some. V, J and clone size are those of that table, while D and trimming were read from the DNA. Among roughly 320,000 clones, 70% to 90% were seen once, and the ten largest hold 7.2%. This chain connects TRBV5-8 to TRBJ2-2; D remains unclear. The specimen sequenced was peripheral blood. The sequence was obtained from a human donor in a cohort sampled during active COVID-19. CDR3 bases: TGTGCCAGCAGCTCTAGGTTTCCCGGGGAGCTGTTTTTT. Protein sequence: CASSSRFPGELFF.